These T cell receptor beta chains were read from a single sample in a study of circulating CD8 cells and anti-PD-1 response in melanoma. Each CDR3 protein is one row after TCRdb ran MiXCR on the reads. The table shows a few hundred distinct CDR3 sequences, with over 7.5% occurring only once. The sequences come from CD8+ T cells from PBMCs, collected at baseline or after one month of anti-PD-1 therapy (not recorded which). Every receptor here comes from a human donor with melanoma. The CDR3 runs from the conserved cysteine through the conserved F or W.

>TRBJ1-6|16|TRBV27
CASRIQGRAYNSPLHF
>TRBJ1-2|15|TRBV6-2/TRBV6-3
CASSYSPDSAYGYTF
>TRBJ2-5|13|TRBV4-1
CASSRRLEETQYF
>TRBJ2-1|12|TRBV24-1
CATSDWGNEQFF
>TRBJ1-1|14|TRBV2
CASRFRDRGTEAFF
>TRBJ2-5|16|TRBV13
CASSSRDRGLQETQYF
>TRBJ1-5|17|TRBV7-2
CASSLEGAGGSNQPQHF
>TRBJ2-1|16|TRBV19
CASSIYASVVYNEQFF
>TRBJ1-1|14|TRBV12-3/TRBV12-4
CASKEGAMGTEAFF
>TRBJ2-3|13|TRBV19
CASNGGGTDTQYF
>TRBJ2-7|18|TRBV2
CASSLIQGQGRRTYEQYF
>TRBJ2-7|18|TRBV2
CASNLIQGQGRRTYEQYF
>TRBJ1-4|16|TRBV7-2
CASSPGRNTINEKLFF
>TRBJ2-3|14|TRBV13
CASSPLAGTDTQYF
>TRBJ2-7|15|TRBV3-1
CASSPSGGLGYEQYF
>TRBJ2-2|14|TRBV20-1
CSVRGQGDTGELFF
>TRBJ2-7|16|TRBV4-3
CASSQGVGEPSYEQYF
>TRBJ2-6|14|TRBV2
CASLLGSGANVLTF
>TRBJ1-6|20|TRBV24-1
CATAVPDRQGSLYFGSPLHF
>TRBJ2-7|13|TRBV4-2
CASSQDPPYEQYF
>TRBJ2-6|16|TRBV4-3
CASSQELGSGANVLTF
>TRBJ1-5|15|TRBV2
CASSSTFDSNQPQHF
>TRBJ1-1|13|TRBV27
CASNDRLNTEAFF
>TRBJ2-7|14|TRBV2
CASKFEGVGYEQYF
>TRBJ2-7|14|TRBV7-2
CASSPRQGWYEQYF
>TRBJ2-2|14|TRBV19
CASSVSGGTGELFF
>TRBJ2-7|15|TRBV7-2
CASSLELTGWVEQYF
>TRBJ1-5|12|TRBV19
CASSQGAQPQHF
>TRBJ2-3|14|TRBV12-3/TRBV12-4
CASSFRGYLDTQYF
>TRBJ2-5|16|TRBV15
CATSREGQRGQETQYF
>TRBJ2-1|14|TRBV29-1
CSVGSGSTVNEQFF
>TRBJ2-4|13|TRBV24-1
CATADSNENIQYF
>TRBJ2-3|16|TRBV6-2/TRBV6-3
CASGYVGGVGSDTQYF
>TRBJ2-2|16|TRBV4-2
CASSQGFTGEHGELFF
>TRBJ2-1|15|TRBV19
CASSKTSGDYSEQFF
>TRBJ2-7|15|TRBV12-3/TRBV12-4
CASSPGFSKHYEQYF
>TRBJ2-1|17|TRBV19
CASSIDPVEVAYNEQFF
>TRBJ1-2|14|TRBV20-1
CSAGTGTGNYGYTF
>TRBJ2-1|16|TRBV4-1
CASSQRSGIAYNEQFF
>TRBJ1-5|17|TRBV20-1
CSATGQGIPRGNQPQHF
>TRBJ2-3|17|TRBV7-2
CASSTGLAGVGTDTQYF
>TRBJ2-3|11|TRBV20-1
CSATELGTQYF
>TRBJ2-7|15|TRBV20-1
CSARAPEGGGYEQYF